This T cell receptor (beta chain) was sequenced for a study of blood T cell repertoires in COVID-19. Overall study: From the United States, Italy and Spain came samples of acute and convalescent COVID-19. T cells, B-cell-depleted T cells, or PBMCs provided the cDNA or gDNA that served as material.

Germline V gene lookup returns CDR1 KGHSY and CDR2 FQNENV. The CDR3 consists of 15 residues. V lost 3 bases and J lost 6; bases outside the gene matches: 6. Authors' methods: Nucleated cell number was recorded as an estimate derived from reference gene primer amplification. The table came from immunoSEQ multiplex PCR; TCRdb's copy has only in-frame clones and leaves some out. That table furnishes V, J and clone size, whereas the DNA furnished D and trimming. Among around 89,000 clones, 60% to 80% were seen once, and the ten largest hold approximately 15%. The chain combines TRBV16 with TRBJ1-2; 11 bases match TRBD1. Sequencing used peripheral blood. The TCR comes from a woman over 75 with acute or convalescent COVID-19. The CDR3 reads CASSHGTGGANGYTF. The CDR3 DNA follows: TGTGCCAGCAGCCACGGGACAGGGGGGGCCAATGGCTACACCTTC.